These 2 T cell receptor delta chains were all obtained from the same sample, sequenced in a study of γδ T cells in repeated Plasmodium falciparum infection. Bulk repertoires came from Vgamma9/Vdelta2+ or Vdelta2-negative gammadelta T cells flow-sorted from PBMC. TCRdb reprocessed the multiplex PCR reads through CATT. The repertoire holds approximately 93,000 delta-chain clones, with 0.98% as singletons. The sample taken for sequencing was gamma-delta T cells from blood. The receptors were gathered from a pool of human donors (malaria-infected and uninfected, not separated).

This clone came up a few times. The translation of this DNA and the TCRdb protein of a much larger clone differ at residues 19 and 20, probably owing to a read error; the protein shown here is translated from the DNA. This chain joins TRDV1 and TRDJ1; 11 bases map to TRDD3. The germline gives CDR1 TSWWSYY, CDR2 QGS. V trimming: 1 base; J trimming: 3 bases; junction bases outside the gene matches: 31. This CDR3 is built from 25 residues. CDR3 in DNA: TGTGCTCTTGGGGAACCCCATACCAGGCCTTCTACCAAGTTTAACTGGGGGATATACGCCGATAAACTCATCTTT. This gives the protein CALGEPHTRPSTKFNWGIYADKLIF.

There are a few counts of this clone. TCRdb lists the protein of a much larger clone for this DNA, which differs at residue 22, so this is likely a read error; the protein given here is translated from the DNA itself. This chain uses TRDV1 with TRDJ1; 12 nucleotides line up with TRDD3. TCRdb is silent on the J gene; assignment here came from matching the DNA to germline. The CDR3 sequence is 27 residues long. V shed 0 bases and J 3 bases; nucleotides not matched to a gene: 35. Germline assignment: CDR1 TSWWSYY and CDR2 QGS. The CDR3 sequence is CALGELVRGVYTKRTGGYLRHADKLIF. DNA of the CDR3: TGTGCTCTTGGGGAACTTGTAAGAGGGGTGTATACGAAACGTACTGGGGGATACTTAAGGCACGCCGATAAACTCATCTTT.